One T cell receptor beta chain is described in this entry. Its specificity is not known. This sample is part of a study of T cell clones after liver transplantation. The study's findings and limits: Migration into the graft, not deletion, may explain lost graft donor-reactive T cells.

Trimming at V came to 4 bases and at J to 1 base, leaving 7 bases not matched to a gene. CDR1 and CDR2 (germline): SGHRS, YFSETQ. This CDR3 is 16 amino acids long. Sorting of unstimulated PBMCs yielded separate CD3+CD4+ and CD3+CD8+ fractions. TCRdb's table, derived via immunoSEQ multiplex PCR, lists solely in-frame clones and lacks some. In the table there are around 20,000 clones, roughly nine tenths of which are singletons. The rearrangement uses TRBV5-1 and TRBJ1-1; 10 nucleotides agree with TRBD1. This receptor was identified in a human patient who received a liver transplant. Some T cells may have originated in the graft donor. This material consisted of CD8+ T cells from blood, taken 46 months after liver transplant. The CDR3 bases are TGCGCCAGCAGCCTTGGGACAGGGGCTGCGAACACTGAAGCTTTCTTT. It yields the protein CASSLGTGAANTEAFF. Variable domain in full (rest from reference TRBV5-1 and TRBJ1-1): KAGVTQTPRYLIKTRGQQVTLSCSPISGHRSVSWYQQTPGQGLQFLFEYFSETQRNKGNFPGRFSGRQFSNSRSEMNVSTLELGDSALYLCASSLGTGAANTEAFFGQGTRLTVV.